The present T cell receptor beta chain was sequenced within a study of early T cells in non-severe SARS-CoV-2 infection (dated by TCRdb to 2020 to 2022). Looking at the study overall: Bulk RNA from unsorted whole blood was used for TCR sequencing, so alpha and beta chains could not be paired.

A note on this clonotype: It lacks a known antigen. There are no base qualities to consult, and no much larger clone falls within one base.

Library construction relied on 5' RACE. Sequencing took place on a NextSeq 500. The TCR library protocol attached unique molecular identifiers to individual cDNA molecules to correct for sequencing error and PCR bias. Both TCR alpha and beta chains were sequenced, and tight co-correlation was observed between alpha and beta sequence abundances in each sample. For the original study's pipeline: Decombinator V4 was used to annotate TCR sequences for V gene, J gene and CDR3. TCRs were defined as expanded if a significant change between any two time points was detected under a Poisson model with p below 0.0001. Abundances of TCRs were expressed as counts per million after normalisation to the total number of TCRs sequenced in each sample. MAIT TCRs were defined by TRAV1-2 paired with TRAJ12, TRAJ20 or TRAJ33, and iNKT TCRs by TRAV10 paired with TRAJ18. A search of VDJdb, accessed on 1 November 2021, was run for TCRs annotated to CMV, EBV and SARS-CoV-2, with TCRs annotated for multiple antigens excluded. The raw public data were reprocessed by TCRdb itself: fastp quality trimming at Q25, MiXCR clonotype calling, in-frame beta chains only. Merged by CDR3 protein, the rows form single entries marked with the most common genes and DNA. None of the V and J calls come from the authors' own analysis; TCRdb made them. This sample lists over 25,000 distinct CDR3 sequences; approximately 4.6% were detected once. The ten largest clones represent around 10% of the sample.

CDR1 and CDR2 are drawn from the germline V gene: SGHRS, YFSETQ. There are 13 amino acids in the CDR3, from cysteine to phenylalanine inclusive. Here the CDR3 DNA is all that survives: 39 bases in frame from base 1. V sheds 3 bases and J sheds 5 bases, leaving 10 bases between their ends. A case-control design nested within a healthcare worker cohort in London, UK, was used, with weekly nasopharyngeal swab PCR tests and blood sampling performed. Healthcare workers were recruited during the week of the UK lockdown, between 23 and 31 March 2020, and followed weekly for up to about 15 weeks. Study-wide conclusions, independent of this receptor: Matching against VDJdb was skewed toward anti-spike CD8 responses, likely underestimated virus-specific expansions, and missed private and CD4 specificities.

Recombination linked TRBV5-1 to TRBJ2-3; the D gene assignment is ambiguous. The specimen was whole blood. This clonotype originated in an adult who was a healthcare worker with PCR-confirmed SARS-CoV-2 infection or an uninfected control (not recorded which). DNA sequence: TGCGCCAGCAGCTCCCAGCTAAGAGATACGCAGTATTTT. The encoded protein is CASSSQLRDTQYF.